This TCR beta chain originates from a study of TIL therapy for anti-PD-1-resistant metastatic lung cancer. Study-level background: Tumors carried a median 1.5 non-synonymous mutations per megabase.

Specified time point: pre-treatment sample, taken before nivolumab and TIL therapy. Germline loops: CDR1 MNHNY, CDR2 SVGAGI (reference sequence). Trimming cost V 2 bases and J 6 bases; bases outside gene matches: 6. This CDR3 is built from 15 residues. The immunoSEQ assay was v3. The repertoire was sequenced with immunoSEQ multiplex PCR; TCRdb's copy has only in-frame clones and lacks some. The sample has about 49,000 clones, 70% to 80% seen once. V usage is TRBV6-6 and J usage is TRBJ2-2; 7 nucleotides align to TRBD2. This TCR derives from a man aged 70 or older with non-small cell lung cancer. The material was blood, obtained at baseline. In DNA form, the CDR3 reads TGTGCCAGCAGTTACCCTTGGGGAGGGGCCGGGGAGCTGTTTTTT. Residues: CASSYPWGGAGELFF.